The 12 T cell receptor beta chains in this list originate from one sample, sequenced in a study of blood T cell repertoires in COVID-19. Only in-frame clones appear in the TCRdb table, and some are missing; sequencing was by immunoSEQ multiplex PCR. The data show some 98,000 clones, with roughly 80% seen just once and approximately 11% held by the top ten. Sequenced input: peripheral blood. The source of these receptors is a man aged 65 to 85 with active or convalescent COVID-19.

This rearrangement joins TRBV10-2 to TRBJ2-5; TRBD2 matches at 7 bases. After removal of 2 bases from V and 9 bases from J, the junction contained 15 bases not matched to a gene. Germline CDR1 WSHSY, CDR2 SAAADI. The CDR3 is made up of 16 amino acids. The CDR3: CASSEGRALQGVAQYF. DNA of the CDR3: TGCGCCAGCAGTGAGGGGAGGGCGCTACAAGGAGTAGCCCAGTACTTC.

This chain joins TRBV5-1 and TRBJ2-7; 7 nucleotides align to TRBD2. The V gene end was trimmed by 2 bases and the J gene end by 2 bases; junction bases not matched to a gene: 7. The CDR3 has 15 residues. Germline loops: CDR1 SGHRS, CDR2 YFSETQ. The CDR3 spells CASSFFSGPAYEQYF. For the CDR3, the DNA is TGCGCCAGCAGCTTTTTTAGCGGGCCAGCCTACGAGCAGTACTTC.

This chain joins TRBV6-1 and TRBJ1-2, with 7 bases that match TRBD1. Trimming at V came to 1 base and at J to 6 bases, leaving 8 bases not matched to a gene. The CDR3 has 15 residues. Germline values: CDR1 MNHNS, CDR2 SASEGT. The CDR3 sequence is CASSEGPGTEHGYTF. The CDR3 nucleotides are TGTGCCAGCAGTGAAGGACCCGGGACAGAACATGGCTACACCTTC.

This rearrangement joins TRBV2 to TRBJ1-3; perhaps TRBD1 as D (6 bases). Germline V gene data show CDR1 as SNHLY and CDR2 as FYNNEI. V lost 5 bases and J 3 bases, leaving 11 bases between the germline ends. The CDR3 totals 14 residues. The CDR3 DNA reads TGTGCCAGCAGTCCCGGGACACTTGGAAACACCATATATTTT. This translates into CASSPGTLGNTIYF. The full variable domain, in which reference TRBV2 and TRBJ1-3 provide the parts outside the CDR3, is EPEVTQTPSHQVTQMGQEVILRCVPISNHLYFYWYRQILGQKVEFLVSFYNNEISEKSEIFDDQFSVERPDGSNFTLKIRSTKLEDSAMYFCASSPGTLGNTIYFGEGSWLTVV.

There are a few counts of this clone. This rearrangement joins TRBV25-1 to TRBJ1-6; the D gene is possibly TRBD1 (6 bases). CDR3 length: 13 residues. The germline V and J ends were trimmed by 4 bases and 9 bases, with 10 bases remaining between them. CDR1 and CDR2 from the germline V gene are MGHDK and SYGVNS. The CDR3 DNA sequence: TGTGCCAGCAGTGTTCAGGGGAGTTCACCCCTCCACTTT. As protein: CASSVQGSSPLHF.

The V call is TRBV5-1, the J call TRBJ2-1, with 13 bases that match TRBD2. Germline CDR1 SGHRS, CDR2 YFSETQ. The CDR3 has 15 amino acids. Trimming took 4 bases from V and 7 from J; bases not matched to a gene: 5. DNA of the CDR3: TGCGCCAGCAGCACGGGGACTAGCGGGGTTAATGAGCAGTTCTTC. Translating it yields CASSTGTSGVNEQFF.

J is TRBJ1-2 and V is TRBV15; 8 bases align to TRBD1. Losses at the gene ends were 1 base for V and 6 bases for J; bases not matched to a gene: 7. CDR1 is LNHNV and CDR2 is YYDKDF in the germline V gene (reference sequence). The length of the CDR3 is 15 residues. The CDR3 DNA reads as TGTGCCACCAGCAGAGGTTCGGACAGGGTAAATGGCTACACCTTC. Its translation: CATSRGSDRVNGYTF.

The chain carries TRBV7-6 and TRBJ2-7, with 12 nucleotides matching TRBD1. J gave up 3 bases and V 3 bases, and 3 bases lay outside the gene matches. CDR3 length: 15 amino acids. The V gene's germline CDR1 is SGHVS and CDR2 FNYEAQ. CDR3 loop: CASSLGTGGGYEQYF. CDR3 bases: TGTGCCAGCAGCTTGGGGACAGGGGGCGGCTACGAGCAGTACTTC.

J is TRBJ1-6 and V is TRBV2; D is unresolved. Germline-derived CDR1 and CDR2 are SNHLY and FYNNEI. V was shortened by 7 bases and J by 8 bases, with 9 bases between the two germline ends. The CDR3 sequence is 12 residues long. CDR3 amino acids: CASTPGDSPLHF. The DNA of the CDR3 is TGTGCCAGCACCCCGGGAGATTCACCCCTCCACTTT.

J is TRBJ1-2 and V is TRBV11-3; D is perhaps TRBD1 (5 bases). Germline values: CDR1 SGHNT, CDR2 YENEEA. The V end lost 3 bases, the J end lost 2 bases, and 16 bases lay between the germline ends. This CDR3 contains 16 residues. This CDR3 reads CASSFKSGAGNYGYTF. The DNA for the CDR3 is TGTGCCAGCAGCTTCAAGTCTGGGGCCGGGAACTATGGCTACACCTTC.

This CDR3 is CASREGISYNSPLHF. The CDR3 coding sequence is TGTGCCAGCCGCGAGGGCATCTCCTATAATTCACCCCTCCACTTT. V usage is TRBV27 and J usage is TRBJ1-6; D ambiguous. Trimming took off 8 bases at V and 0 bases at J, with 11 bases between the two ends. CDR3 length: 15 amino acids. Germline CDR1 MNHEY, CDR2 SMNVEV (reference sequence).

This chain links TRBV21-1 with TRBJ1-2; TRBD1 was called by the table and not checked on the DNA. TRBV21-1 is an annotated pseudogene. The CDR3 is 15 amino acids. The CDR3 DNA sequence: TGTGCCATCCCGATGACAGGACATTCTAACTATGGCTACACCTTC. Protein: CAIPMTGHSNYGYTF.